Shown below are 25 T cell receptor beta chains from a single sample sequenced in a study of shared clonotypes between healthy human individuals. TCRdb's copy holds only in-frame clones and misses some; the assay was immunoSEQ multiplex PCR. The repertoire holds around 1.6 million clones, with nearly 99% as singletons. The sequenced sample was naive CD4+ T cells sorted from blood. As to subset: CD45RA+ positively selected. These receptors were collected from a young man in good health.

CDR3 coding DNA: TGTGCCAGCTCACCCTCGGCCGGTCTTTACAATGAGCAGTTCTTC. Its translation: CASSPSAGLYNEQFF. The chain has TRBV18 and TRBJ2-1; no definite D call. Germline lookup yields CDR1 KGHSH and CDR2 LQKENI. The length of the CDR3 is 15 residues. Trimming pared 3 bases from V and 4 bases from J, leaving 13 bases between.

The rearrangement uses TRBV10-2 and TRBJ2-7; D could derive from TRBD1 or TRBD2 (5 bases each). The CDR3 is 12 residues long. V was cut by 1 base and J by 6 bases, with 7 bases left in between. Germline V gene sequence: CDR1 WSHSY, CDR2 SAAADI. The CDR3 nucleotides are TGCGCCAGCAGTGAGTTTGGGGGCGAGCAGTACTTC. This translates into CASSEFGGEQYF.

V is TRBV15 and J is TRBJ2-7, with 9 bases lining up with TRBD1. V trimming: 8 bases; J trimming: 3 bases; junction bases outside the gene matches: 8. Germline V gene sequence: CDR1 LNHNV, CDR2 YYDKDF (reference sequence). The CDR3 has 14 amino acids. The CDR3, as DNA: TGTGCCACCGGGTTGGAGACAGGGGGCTACGAGCAGTACTTC. Translated, it gives CATGLETGGYEQYF.

This clone was counted once. The gene calls are TRBV18 and TRBJ1-4; a possible D gene is TRBD1 (6 bases). V was cut by 2 bases and J by 5 bases, with 6 bases left in between. This CDR3 has 13 amino acids. Germline CDR1 reads KGHSH; CDR2 reads LQKENI. The CDR3 DNA follows: TGTGCCAGCTCACCAGACAGGAATGAAAAACTGTTTTTT. Residues: CASSPDRNEKLFF.

The rearrangement links TRBV15 to TRBJ1-5; possibly TRBD1 for D (6 bases). The CDR3 is made up of 15 amino acids. Trimming pared 2 bases from V and 5 bases from J, leaving 13 bases between. Germline CDR1 and CDR2: LNHNV and YYDKDF (reference sequence). This chain's CDR3 is CATSRKYRDDQPQHF. CDR3 DNA: TGTGCCACCAGCAGAAAATACAGGGACGATCAGCCCCAGCATTTT.

The chain joins TRBV30 to TRBJ2-1; D is uncertain. The CDR3 loop spans 13 amino acids. Germline CDR1 reads GTSNPN; CDR2 reads SVGIG (reference sequence). Trimming pared 2 bases from V and 4 bases from J, leaving 9 bases between. The DNA of the CDR3 is TGTGCCTGGAGTCAGACTCTTTACAATGAGCAGTTCTTC. This sequence encodes CAWSQTLYNEQFF.

The chain combines TRBV15 with TRBJ2-1, with a possible D match to TRBD2 (5 bases). The CDR3 runs to 14 residues. CDR1 LNHNV and CDR2 YYDKDF come from the germline V gene (reference sequence). V was shortened by 6 bases and J by 6 bases, with 15 bases between the two germline ends. The CDR3: CATSSRSGGNEQFF. The CDR3 DNA reads TGTGCCACCAGTTCGCGCAGCGGAGGCAATGAGCAGTTCTTC.

The chain uses TRBV5-1 and TRBJ2-1, with D unresolved. V lost 1 base, J lost 3 bases, and 2 bases lay in between. This CDR3 contains 12 residues. Per germline, CDR1 SGHRS and CDR2 YFSETQ. CDR3 in amino acids: CASSLNYNEQFF. The CDR3 nucleotides are TGCGCCAGCAGCTTGAACTACAATGAGCAGTTCTTC.

The chain employs TRBV27 and TRBJ2-7; 10 nucleotides match TRBD2. CDR3 size: 16 residues. The J segment lost 6 bases and the V segment lost 5 bases, leaving 13 bases of the junction unmatched. Per germline, CDR1 MNHEY and CDR2 SMNVEV (reference sequence). CDR3 DNA sequence: TGTGCCAGCAGTCCCCTAGAGACCTTAGCGGGGGGCGAGCAGTACTTC. This sequence encodes CASSPLETLAGGEQYF.

The CDR3 bases are TGTGCCTTCTATAGCGGGAGTGGGTACAATGAGCAGTTCTTC. This codes for CAFYSGSGYNEQFF. The rearrangement links TRBV7-9 to TRBJ2-1; 9 positions agree with TRBD2. The CDR3 totals 14 residues. Per the germline V gene, CDR1 is SEHNR and CDR2 is FQNEAQ (reference sequence). Trimming removed 11 bases from V and 4 bases from J; junction bases left unmatched: 9.

Comment on this clone: One end of the junction varies from germline; a read error may be responsible. The chain combines TRBV5-4 with TRBJ1-4, with D possibly TRBD1 on 5 matching bases. Per the germline V gene, CDR1 is SGHNT and CDR2 is YYREEE (reference sequence). This CDR3 is 14 amino acids long. The CDR3: CASSHFREEEKLFF. The CDR3 bases are TGCGCCAGCAGCCATTTCAGGGAAGAAGAAAAACTGTTTTTT.

The genes are TRBV28 and TRBJ2-7; D may be TRBD1 or TRBD2 (5 bases each). CDR1 and CDR2 (germline): MDHEN, SYDVKM. The V end was cut by 7 bases, the J end by 0 bases, with 19 bases between. The CDR3 runs to 16 residues. DNA for the CDR3: TGTGCCAGCAACCCCTCGTGGGGGAGTTCCTCCTACGAGCAGTACTTC. This encodes CASNPSWGSSSYEQYF. Variable domain in full (rest from reference TRBV28 and TRBJ2-7): DVKVTQSSRYLVKRTGEKVFLECVQDMDHENMFWYRQDPGLGLRLIYFSYDVKMKEKGDIPEGYSVSREKKERFSLILESASTNQTSMYLCASNPSWGSSSYEQYFGPGTRLTVT.

The rearrangement joins TRBV25-1 to TRBJ2-7; D unresolved. The germline gives CDR1 MGHDK, CDR2 SYGVNS. V was cut by 6 bases and J by 6 bases, with 9 bases left in between. The CDR3 runs 11 residues. The chain's CDR3 is CASREAGEQYF. The CDR3 region has the DNA TGTGCCAGCAGAGAAGCAGGCGAGCAGTACTTC.

The J gene is TRBJ2-5, the V gene TRBV7-2; D gene unclear. The CDR3 has 15 amino acids. The germline CDR1 and CDR2 sequences are SGHTA and FQGNSA. V lost 1 base, J lost 5 bases, and 14 bases lay in between. DNA for the CDR3: TGTGCCAGCAGCTTAGAGTCTCAACGGGCGGAGACCCAGTACTTC. Translation: CASSLESQRAETQYF.

The genes are TRBV6-5 and TRBJ1-4, with 7 bases matching TRBD1. The V gene end was trimmed by 5 bases and the J gene end by 1 base; junction bases not matched to a gene: 4. CDR1 and CDR2 from the germline V gene are MNHEY and SVGAGI. This CDR3 has 15 residues. The CDR3 spells CASSTPGGTNEKLFF. DNA of the CDR3: TGTGCCAGCAGTACACCAGGGGGAACTAATGAAAAACTGTTTTTT.

The chain combines TRBV11-2 with TRBJ1-1, with D hard to call. This CDR3 spans 12 amino acids. Germline loops: CDR1 SGHAT, CDR2 FQNNGV. Trimming took off 1 base at V and 6 bases at J, with 6 bases between the two ends. Here the CDR3 reads CASSLVGPEAFF. The CDR3 DNA is TGTGCCAGCAGCTTAGTGGGCCCTGAAGCTTTCTTT.

V and J are TRBV27 and TRBJ2-7; 9 bases line up with TRBD1. Germline V CDR1 and CDR2: MNHEY, SMNVEV (reference sequence). The V gene end was trimmed by 3 bases and the J gene end by 1 base; junction bases not matched to a gene: 4. The CDR3 sequence is 15 residues long. The chain's CDR3 is CASSFSGQGSYEQYF. The CDR3 coding sequence is TGTGCCAGCAGTTTTTCGGGACAGGGATCCTACGAGCAGTACTTC.

The V call is TRBV6-7, the J call TRBJ1-5, with D unclear. TRBV6-7 is an open reading frame whose function is uncertain. This CDR3 spans 16 amino acids. V was pared by 6 bases and J by 3 bases, with 18 bases between. This CDR3 is CASRGLTPEDNQPQHF. As DNA, the CDR3 is TGTGCCAGCAGGGGTTTAACTCCGGAGGACAATCAGCCCCAGCATTTT.

The gene calls are TRBV30 and TRBJ2-3; perhaps TRBD2 as D (6 bases). V lost 0 bases to trimming and J lost 1 base, with 14 bases between them. Germline V lookup: CDR1 GTSNPN, CDR2 SVGIG (reference sequence). CDR3 size: 16 residues. Here the CDR3 reads CAWSVRGRMGTDTQYF. As DNA, the CDR3 is TGTGCCTGGAGTGTACGGGGGAGGATGGGCACAGATACGCAGTATTTT.

The V call is TRBV2, the J call TRBJ2-5; D gene ambiguous. Germline V gene sequence: CDR1 SNHLY, CDR2 FYNNEI. The CDR3 is made up of 14 amino acids. V dropped 3 bases and J dropped 5 bases, with 13 bases sitting between them. The CDR3 region is CASSEMTDVETQYF. DNA of the CDR3: TGTGCCAGCAGTGAGATGACTGATGTGGAGACCCAGTACTTC.

With regard to this clone: This sample includes further DNA sequences coding for the same CDR3. This sequence joins TRBV7-3 and TRBJ2-2, with D possibly matching TRBD2 (5 bases). The CDR3 has 14 amino acids. Trimming took 6 bases from V and 0 from J, leaving 8 bases between them. Germline-derived CDR1 and CDR2 are SGHTA and FQGTGA. CDR3 amino acids: CASSLGANTGELFF. In nucleotides, the CDR3 is TGTGCCAGCAGTTTGGGAGCGAACACCGGGGAGCTGTTTTTT.

This chain connects TRBV11-2 to TRBJ1-3; D is perhaps TRBD1 (5 bases). Germline V lookup: CDR1 SGHAT, CDR2 FQNNGV. The CDR3 runs to 13 residues. V was trimmed by 4 bases and J by 2 bases, leaving 6 bases between them. CDR3 region: CASSWGPGNTIYF. The CDR3 DNA follows: TGTGCCAGCAGCTGGGGACCTGGAAACACCATATATTTT.

The rearrangement uses TRBV5-1 and TRBJ1-4, with TRBD1 as a possible D gene (5 bases). CDR3 length: 14 amino acids. Trimming took off 0 bases at V and 8 bases at J, with 11 bases between the two ends. Germline lookup yields CDR1 SGHRS and CDR2 YFSETQ. CDR3 sequence: CASSLEGAREKLFF. In DNA form, the CDR3 reads TGCGCCAGCAGCTTGGAAGGGGCACGGGAAAAACTGTTTTTT.

The gene calls are TRBV5-5 and TRBJ2-5, with D uncertain. V was cut by 8 bases and J by 4 bases, with 15 bases left in between. The CDR3 runs to 13 residues. The germline gives CDR1 SGHKS, CDR2 YYEKEE (reference sequence). The CDR3 loop is CASTTHGGETQYF. The CDR3 DNA reads as TGTGCCAGTACCACGCATGGCGGAGAGACCCAGTACTTC.

The V and J genes are TRBV28 and TRBJ1-1; D may be TRBD1 (5 bases). The germline V gene has CDR1 MDHEN and CDR2 SYDVKM. The V gene lost 7 bases and the J gene lost 1 base, with 13 bases spanning the gap. This CDR3 region has 14 residues. Here the CDR3 DNA reads TGTGCCAGCATAGTAGGGGCAGGGAACACTGAAGCTTTCTTT. This translates into CASIVGAGNTEAFF.